This T cell receptor beta chain was captured in a study of cytomegalovirus exposure and HLA in healthy donors. Study-level results: A missense DCLRE1C variant was associated with V- and J-gene trimming of TCR beta chains in a later analysis, and an independent cohort replicated the association. Several of the most significant clusters appeared, in a later analysis, to be linked to common viral pathogens. After further analysis at a later stage, 16,951 TCR beta sequences were associated with HLA alleles at 0.05 false discovery rate. The classifier was said to identify cytomegalovirus status with high specificity and sensitivity.

With regard to this clone: Its antigen is undetermined.

The CDR3 covers 14 residues. Trimming removed 3 bases at V and 3 bases at J, with 13 bases between. The germline CDR1 and CDR2 sequences are SGDLS and YYNGEE. The study ran its PCR with 60 Vbeta and 13 Jbeta primers. Sequenced by immunoSEQ multiplex PCR; TCRdb stores in-frame clones only, minus some. This sample has some 150,000 clones, with 87% found just once. The sample was PBMCs. This sequence originates from a woman between 25 and 40 years old in good health and CMV-seronegative. This chain links TRBV9 with TRBJ2-7; no reliable D call. The DNA for the CDR3 is TGTGCCAGCAGCGCTCGACCTGACATCTACGAGCAGTACTTC. It specifies CASSARPDIYEQYF.